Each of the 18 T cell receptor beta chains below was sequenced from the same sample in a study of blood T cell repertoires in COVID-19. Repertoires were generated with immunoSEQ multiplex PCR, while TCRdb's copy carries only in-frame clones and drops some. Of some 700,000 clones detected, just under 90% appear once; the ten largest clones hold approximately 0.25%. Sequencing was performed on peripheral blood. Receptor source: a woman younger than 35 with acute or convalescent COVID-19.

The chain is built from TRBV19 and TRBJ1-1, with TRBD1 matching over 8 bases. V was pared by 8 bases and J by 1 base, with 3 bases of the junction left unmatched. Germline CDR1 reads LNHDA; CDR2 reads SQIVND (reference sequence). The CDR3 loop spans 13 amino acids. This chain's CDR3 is CASSQGANTEAFF. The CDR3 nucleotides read TGTGCCAGTTCCCAGGGGGCGAACACTGAAGCTTTCTTT. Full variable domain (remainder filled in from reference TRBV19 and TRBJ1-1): DGGITQSPKYLFRKEGQNVTLSCEQNLNHDAMYWYRQDPGQGLRLIYYSQIVNDFQKGDIAEGYSVSREKKESFPLTVTSAQKNPTAFYLCASSQGANTEAFFGQGTRLTVV.

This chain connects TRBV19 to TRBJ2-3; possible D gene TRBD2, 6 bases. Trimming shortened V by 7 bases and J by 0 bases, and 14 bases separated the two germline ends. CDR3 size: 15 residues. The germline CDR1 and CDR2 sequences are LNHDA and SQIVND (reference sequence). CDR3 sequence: CASNPQGRSTDTQYF. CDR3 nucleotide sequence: TGTGCCAGTAATCCCCAAGGGAGGAGCACAGATACGCAGTATTTT.

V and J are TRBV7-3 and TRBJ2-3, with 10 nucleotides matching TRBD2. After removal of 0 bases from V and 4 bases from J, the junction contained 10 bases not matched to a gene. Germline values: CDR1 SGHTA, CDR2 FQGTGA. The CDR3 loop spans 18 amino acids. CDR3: CASSLTLASGGAADTQYF. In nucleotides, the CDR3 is TGTGCCAGCAGCTTAACCCTAGCGAGCGGGGGGGCCGCAGATACGCAGTATTTT. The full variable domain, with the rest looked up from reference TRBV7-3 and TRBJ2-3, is GAGVSQTPSNKVTEKGKYVELRCDPISGHTALYWYRQSLGQGPEFLIYFQGTGAADDSGLPNDRFFAVRPEGSVSTLKIQRTERGDSAVYLCASSLTLASGGAADTQYFGPGTRLTVL.

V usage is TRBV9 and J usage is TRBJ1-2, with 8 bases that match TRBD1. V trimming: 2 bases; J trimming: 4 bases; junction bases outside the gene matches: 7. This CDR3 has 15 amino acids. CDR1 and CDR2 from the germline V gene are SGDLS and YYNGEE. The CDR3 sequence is CASSVTDRVSYGYTF. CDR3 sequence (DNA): TGTGCCAGCAGCGTTACGGACAGGGTCTCCTATGGCTACACCTTC.

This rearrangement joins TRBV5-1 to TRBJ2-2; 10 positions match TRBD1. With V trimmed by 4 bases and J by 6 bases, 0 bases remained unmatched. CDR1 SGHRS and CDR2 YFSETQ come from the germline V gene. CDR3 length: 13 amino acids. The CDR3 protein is CASSDRGPGELFF. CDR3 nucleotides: TGCGCCAGCAGCGACAGGGGGCCCGGGGAGCTGTTTTTT. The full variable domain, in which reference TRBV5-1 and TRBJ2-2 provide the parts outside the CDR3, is KAGVTQTPRYLIKTRGQQVTLSCSPISGHRSVSWYQQTPGQGLQFLFEYFSETQRNKGNFPGRFSGRQFSNSRSEMNVSTLELGDSALYLCASSDRGPGELFFGEGSRLTVL.

In nucleotides, the CDR3 is TGTGCCATCAGTGATACGGACAGGTTGAACACTGAAGCTTTCTTT. Amino acid sequence: CAISDTDRLNTEAFF. The chain combines TRBV10-3 with TRBJ1-1; 7 bases are shared with TRBD1. Trimming took 3 bases from V and 0 from J; bases not matched to a gene: 4. Germline assignment: CDR1 ENHRY and CDR2 SYGVKD. The CDR3 runs 15 residues.

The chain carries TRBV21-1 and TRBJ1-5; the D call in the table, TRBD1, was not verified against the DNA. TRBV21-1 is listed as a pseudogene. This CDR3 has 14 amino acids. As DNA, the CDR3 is TGTGCCAGCAGCAAGGCCCCAGTGAAAGTTACCCAGCATTTT. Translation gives CASSKAPVKVTQHF.

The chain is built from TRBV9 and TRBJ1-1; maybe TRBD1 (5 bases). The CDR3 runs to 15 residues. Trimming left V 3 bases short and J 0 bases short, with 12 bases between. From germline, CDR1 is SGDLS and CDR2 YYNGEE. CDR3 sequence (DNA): TGTGCCAGCAGCGCCGACGGGGGGTTGAACACTGAAGCTTTCTTT. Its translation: CASSADGGLNTEAFF.

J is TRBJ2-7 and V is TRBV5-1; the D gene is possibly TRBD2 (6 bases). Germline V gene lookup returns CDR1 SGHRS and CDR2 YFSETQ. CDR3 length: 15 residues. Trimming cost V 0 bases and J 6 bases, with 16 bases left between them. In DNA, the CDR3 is TGCGCCAGCAGCTTGGCCAAAACACCGGGAGTCGAGCAGTACTTC. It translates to CASSLAKTPGVEQYF. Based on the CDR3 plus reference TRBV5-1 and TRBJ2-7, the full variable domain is KAGVTQTPRYLIKTRGQQVTLSCSPISGHRSVSWYQQTPGQGLQFLFEYFSETQRNKGNFPGRFSGRQFSNSRSEMNVSTLELGDSALYLCASSLAKTPGVEQYFGPGTRLTVT.

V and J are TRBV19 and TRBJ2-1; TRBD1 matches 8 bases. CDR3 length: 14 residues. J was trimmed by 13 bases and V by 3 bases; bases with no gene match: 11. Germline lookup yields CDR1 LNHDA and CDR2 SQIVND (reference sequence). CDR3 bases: TGTGCCAGTAGTATTGAAAGAGGACAGGGACCCCAGTTCTTC. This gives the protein CASSIERGQGPQFF.

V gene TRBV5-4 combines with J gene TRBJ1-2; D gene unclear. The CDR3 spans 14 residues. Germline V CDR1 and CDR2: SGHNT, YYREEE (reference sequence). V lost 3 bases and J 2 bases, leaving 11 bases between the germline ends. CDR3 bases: TGTGCCAGCAGCTCGGTCCGAGAAAACTATGGCTACACCTTC. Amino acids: CASSSVRENYGYTF.

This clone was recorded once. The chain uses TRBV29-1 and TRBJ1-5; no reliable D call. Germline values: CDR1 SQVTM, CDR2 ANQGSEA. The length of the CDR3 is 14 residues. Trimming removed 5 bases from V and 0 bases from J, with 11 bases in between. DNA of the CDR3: TGCAGCGTTCTCCTCAGTGATAGCAATCAGCCCCAGCATTTT. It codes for CSVLLSDSNQPQHF.

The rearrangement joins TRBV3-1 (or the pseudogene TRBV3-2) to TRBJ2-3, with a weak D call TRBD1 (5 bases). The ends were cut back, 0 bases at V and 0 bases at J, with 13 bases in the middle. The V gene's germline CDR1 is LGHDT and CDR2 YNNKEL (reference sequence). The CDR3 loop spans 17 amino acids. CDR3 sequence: CASSQESRVGSTDTQYF. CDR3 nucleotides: TGTGCCAGCAGCCAAGAGTCCAGGGTGGGGAGCACAGATACGCAGTATTTT.

The CDR3 DNA reads as TGTGCCAGCAGCTTAGAACAGAGCAATGGCTACACCTTC. Protein product: CASSLEQSNGYTF. The J gene is TRBJ1-2, the V gene TRBV7-9; D gene ambiguous. Germline assignment: CDR1 SEHNR and CDR2 FQNEAQ (reference sequence). Trimming removed 1 base at V and 6 bases at J, with 9 bases between. CDR3 length equals 13 residues.

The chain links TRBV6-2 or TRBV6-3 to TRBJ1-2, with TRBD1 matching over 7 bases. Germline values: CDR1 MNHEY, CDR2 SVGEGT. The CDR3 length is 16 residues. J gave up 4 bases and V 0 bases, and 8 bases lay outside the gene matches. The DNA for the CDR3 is TGTGCCAGCAGTTACTCCCCCGGGACAGTGATCTATGGCTACACCTTC. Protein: CASSYSPGTVIYGYTF.

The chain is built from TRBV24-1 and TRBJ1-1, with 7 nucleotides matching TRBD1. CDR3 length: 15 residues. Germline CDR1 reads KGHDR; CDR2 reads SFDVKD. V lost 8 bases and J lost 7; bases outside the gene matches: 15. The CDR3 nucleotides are TGTGCCACCACCGAGACAGGGAGAATTGAAGATGAAGCTTTCTTT. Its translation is CATTETGRIEDEAFF.

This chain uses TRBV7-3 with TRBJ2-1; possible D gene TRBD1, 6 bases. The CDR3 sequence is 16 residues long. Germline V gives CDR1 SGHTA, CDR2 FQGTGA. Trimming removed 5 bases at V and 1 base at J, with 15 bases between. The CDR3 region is CASSRGTGMSYNEQFF. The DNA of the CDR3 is TGTGCCAGCAGCCGGGGAACAGGGATGTCCTACAATGAGCAGTTCTTC.

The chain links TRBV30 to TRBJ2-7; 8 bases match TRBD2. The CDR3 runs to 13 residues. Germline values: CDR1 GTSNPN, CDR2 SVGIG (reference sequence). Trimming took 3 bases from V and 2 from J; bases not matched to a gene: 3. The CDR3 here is CAWSGGAPYEQYF. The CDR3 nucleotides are TGTGCCTGGAGCGGGGGGGCCCCCTACGAGCAGTACTTC.